The entry below describes one T cell receptor beta chain. Its antigen is currently unknown. Produced via immunoSEQ multiplex PCR; TCRdb's table is partial and in-frame only. The top ten clones hold around 0.94% of a sample with about 79,000 clones, about 85% of them seen once. This CDR3 comprises 15 residues. CDR1 is KGHSH, CDR2 LQKENI, per germline. The V end lost 0 bases, the J end lost 2 bases, and 10 bases lay between the germline ends. This record belongs to a study of OX40 agonist ivuxolimab in advanced cancers. The wider study: Prior anti-PD-1, anti-PD-L1 or anti-CTLA-4 therapy was allowed; approximately 40% had some. The study reported partial responses in three patients: one hepatocellular carcinoma, two cutaneous melanoma.

Study-wide points: On average, a greater number of expanded clones characterised CD8+ T cells relative to CD4+.

The TCR sequence derives from an adult with an advanced solid tumor such as melanoma, head and neck, liver or kidney cancer. This chain joins TRBV18 and TRBJ1-1; D is ambiguous. The sample consisted of CD4+ or CD8+ T cells sorted from blood, taken in a trial of the OX40 agonist ivuxolimab. In DNA form, the CDR3 reads TGTGCCAGCTCACCACCGTCGGGGAGAAACACTGAAGCTTTCTTT. Amino acids: CASSPPSGRNTEAFF. The variable domain in full, with the rest retrieved from reference TRBV18 and TRBJ1-1, is NAGVMQNPRHLVRRRGQEARLRCSPMKGHSHVYWYRQLPEEGLKFMVYLQKENIIDESGMPKERFSAEFPKEGPSILRIQQVVRGDSAAYFCASSPPSGRNTEAFFGQGTRLTVV.